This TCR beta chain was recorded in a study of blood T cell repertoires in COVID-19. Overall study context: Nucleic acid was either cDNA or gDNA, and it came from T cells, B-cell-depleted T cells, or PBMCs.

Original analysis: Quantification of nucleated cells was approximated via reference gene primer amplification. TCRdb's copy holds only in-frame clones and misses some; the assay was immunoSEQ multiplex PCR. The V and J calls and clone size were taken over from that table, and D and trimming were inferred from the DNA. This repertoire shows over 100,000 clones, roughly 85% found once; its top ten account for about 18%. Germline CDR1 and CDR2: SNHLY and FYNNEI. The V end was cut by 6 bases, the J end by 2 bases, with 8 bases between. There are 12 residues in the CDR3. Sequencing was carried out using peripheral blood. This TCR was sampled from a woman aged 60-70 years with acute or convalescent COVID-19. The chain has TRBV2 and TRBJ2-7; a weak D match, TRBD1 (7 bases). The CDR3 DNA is TGTGCCAGCAGCAGGGGGGCCTACGAGCAGTACTTC. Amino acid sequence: CASSRGAYEQYF. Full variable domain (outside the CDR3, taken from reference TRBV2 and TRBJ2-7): EPEVTQTPSHQVTQMGQEVILRCVPISNHLYFYWYRQILGQKVEFLVSFYNNEISEKSEIFDDQFSVERPDGSNFTLKIRSTKLEDSAMYFCASSRGAYEQYFGPGTRLTVT.